This is a list of T cell receptor beta chains from one sample in a study of T cell changes during pregnancy in multiple sclerosis. The data were produced by immunoSEQ multiplex PCR, yet TCRdb's version contains in-frame clones alone and is incomplete. The sample includes about 100,000 clones, around 90% of them seen just once. The sequencing here drew on peripheral blood, taken in the second trimester of pregnancy. Receptors originate from a female donor with multiple sclerosis, enrolled in a pregnancy study. Each CDR3 is given with its conserved first and last residue. The order of the fields is CDR3 protein, CDR3 DNA, V gene, clone size, D gene, J gene. D genes are given only for firm matches. Some rows mark clone size as missing; the rest say once, few, many or name a class of expanded clone.

CDR3aa: CASSQDRQGGYTF; CDR3nt: TGCGCCAGCAGCCAAGACAGGCAGGGAGGCTACACCTTC; v_gene: TRBV4-3; abundance: -; d_gene: -; j_gene: TRBJ1-2
CDR3aa: CASSRSSTDTQYF; CDR3nt: TGTGCCAGCAGCCGGTCTAGCACAGATACGCAGTATTTT; v_gene: TRBV7-2; abundance: -; d_gene: -; j_gene: TRBJ2-3
CDR3aa: CASSQEQGMNTEAFF; CDR3nt: TGTGCCAGCAGCCAAGAACAGGGGATGAACACTGAAGCTTTCTTT; v_gene: TRBV4-2; abundance: -; d_gene: TRBD1; j_gene: TRBJ1-1
CDR3aa: CASRQADEQFF; CDR3nt: TGTGCCAGCAGACAAGCGGATGAGCAGTTCTTC; v_gene: TRBV7-8; abundance: -; d_gene: -; j_gene: TRBJ2-1
CDR3aa: CASRTLGRTGELFF; CDR3nt: TGTGCCAGCAGAACATTGGGGCGGACCGGGGAGCTGTTTTTT; v_gene: TRBV27; abundance: -; d_gene: -; j_gene: TRBJ2-2
CDR3aa: CASSSLSFYGYTF; CDR3nt: TGTGCCAGCAGTTCGTTATCCTTCTATGGCTACACCTTC; v_gene: TRBV6-5; abundance: -; d_gene: -; j_gene: TRBJ1-2
CDR3aa: CASRDTQETQYF; CDR3nt: TGTGCCAGCAGAGACACGCAAGAGACCCAGTACTTC; v_gene: TRBV27; abundance: -; d_gene: -; j_gene: TRBJ2-5
CDR3aa: CASSYANNGQTEAFF; CDR3nt: TGCGCCAGCAGCTACGCCAACAACGGACAAACTGAAGCTTTCTTT; v_gene: TRBV5-1; abundance: -; d_gene: -; j_gene: TRBJ1-1
CDR3aa: CASSLGRTRGEKLFF; CDR3nt: TGTGCCAGCAGCTTAGGGCGTACCCGGGGTGAAAAACTGTTTTTT; v_gene: TRBV11-3; abundance: -; d_gene: -; j_gene: TRBJ1-4
CDR3aa: CASSPQAAETQYF; CDR3nt: TGTGCCAGCAGTCCCCAAGCTGCGGAGACCCAGTACTTC; v_gene: TRBV28; abundance: -; d_gene: -; j_gene: TRBJ2-5
CDR3aa: CASSLVPHRVSTEAFF; CDR3nt: TGCGCCAGCAGCTTGGTCCCCCACAGGGTTAGCACTGAAGCTTTCTTT; v_gene: TRBV5-1; abundance: few; d_gene: -; j_gene: TRBJ1-1
CDR3aa: CASSLLGGSGRAGTDTQYF; CDR3nt: TGTGCCAGCAGCTTACTCGGGGGTAGCGGGAGGGCCGGCACAGATACGCAGTATTTT; v_gene: TRBV7-3; abundance: once; d_gene: TRBD2; j_gene: TRBJ2-3
CDR3aa: CSALKTGQRLAKNIQYF; CDR3nt: TGCAGCGCCCTGAAAACCGGACAGCGACTAGCCAAAAACATTCAGTACTTC; v_gene: TRBV29-1; abundance: -; d_gene: -; j_gene: TRBJ2-4
CDR3aa: CSVDDRDTEAFF; CDR3nt: TGCAGCGTGGACGACAGGGACACTGAAGCTTTCTTT; v_gene: TRBV29-1; abundance: few; d_gene: TRBD1; j_gene: TRBJ1-1
CDR3aa: CSVSIGSGDNQPQHF; CDR3nt: TGCAGCGTCTCAATAGGGTCAGGGGACAATCAGCCCCAGCATTTT; v_gene: TRBV29-1; abundance: -; d_gene: -; j_gene: TRBJ1-5
CDR3aa: CASSPPGHSNTGELFF; CDR3nt: TGTGCCAGCAGCCCGCCCGGACACTCGAACACCGGGGAGCTGTTTTTT; v_gene: TRBV7-9; abundance: -; d_gene: -; j_gene: TRBJ2-2
CDR3aa: CATTPGLAGGLSTDTQYF; CDR3nt: TGTGCCACCACCCCGGGACTAGCGGGAGGGCTTAGCACAGATACGCAGTATTTT; v_gene: TRBV28; abundance: -; d_gene: TRBD2; j_gene: TRBJ2-3
CDR3aa: CASSIGTGNTIYF; CDR3nt: TGCGCCAGCAGTATAGGGACAGGAAACACCATATATTTT; v_gene: TRBV5-1; abundance: -; d_gene: -; j_gene: TRBJ1-3
CDR3aa: CASSPGTSLIYEQYF; CDR3nt: TGTGCCAGCAGCCCCGGGACTAGCTTAATCTACGAGCAGTACTTC; v_gene: TRBV7-9; abundance: once; d_gene: TRBD2; j_gene: TRBJ2-7
CDR3aa: CASREGLAGAGDTQYF; CDR3nt: TGTGCCAGCAGAGAAGGACTAGCGGGAGCAGGAGATACGCAGTATTTT; v_gene: TRBV28; abundance: -; d_gene: TRBD2; j_gene: TRBJ2-3
CDR3aa: CASSPRLGDRGDYEQYF; CDR3nt: TGTGCCAGCAGCCCAAGACTCGGGGACAGGGGCGACTACGAGCAGTACTTC; v_gene: TRBV9; abundance: once; d_gene: TRBD1; j_gene: TRBJ2-7
CDR3aa: CAWSVGGAPSDEQYF; CDR3nt: TGTGCCTGGAGTGTAGGGGGAGCCCCATCGGATGAGCAGTACTTC; v_gene: TRBV30; abundance: -; d_gene: -; j_gene: TRBJ2-7
CDR3aa: CASSIRVFHEQYF; CDR3nt: TGTGCCAGCAGCATCAGGGTATTCCACGAGCAGTACTTC; v_gene: TRBV6-5; abundance: -; d_gene: -; j_gene: TRBJ2-7
CDR3aa: CASSYSSFSGNTIYF; CDR3nt: TGCGCCAGCAGCTACAGCTCCTTCTCTGGAAACACCATATATTTT; v_gene: TRBV5-1; abundance: -; d_gene: -; j_gene: TRBJ1-3
CDR3aa: CASSYSRETQYF; CDR3nt: TGTGCCAGCAGTTACTCGAGGGAGACCCAGTACTTC; v_gene: TRBV6-6; abundance: once; d_gene: -; j_gene: TRBJ2-5
CDR3aa: CASSRLAGGSTDTQYF; CDR3nt: TGCGCCAGCAGTCGACTAGCGGGAGGGAGCACAGATACGCAGTATTTT; v_gene: TRBV10-2; abundance: -; d_gene: TRBD2; j_gene: TRBJ2-3
CDR3aa: CASSLLIGTGSNYGYTF; CDR3nt: TGTGCCAGCAGCTTACTTATCGGGACAGGGTCTAACTATGGCTACACCTTC; v_gene: TRBV7-9; abundance: -; d_gene: TRBD1; j_gene: TRBJ1-2
CDR3aa: CASRPTRGQGHEQYF; CDR3nt: TGTGCCAGCAGACCCACAAGGGGACAGGGACACGAGCAGTACTTC; v_gene: TRBV28; abundance: once; d_gene: TRBD1; j_gene: TRBJ2-7
CDR3aa: CASSLVAPFQETQYF; CDR3nt: TGTGCCAGCAGCTTGGTGGCCCCATTCCAAGAGACCCAGTACTTC; v_gene: TRBV5-6; abundance: -; d_gene: -; j_gene: TRBJ2-5